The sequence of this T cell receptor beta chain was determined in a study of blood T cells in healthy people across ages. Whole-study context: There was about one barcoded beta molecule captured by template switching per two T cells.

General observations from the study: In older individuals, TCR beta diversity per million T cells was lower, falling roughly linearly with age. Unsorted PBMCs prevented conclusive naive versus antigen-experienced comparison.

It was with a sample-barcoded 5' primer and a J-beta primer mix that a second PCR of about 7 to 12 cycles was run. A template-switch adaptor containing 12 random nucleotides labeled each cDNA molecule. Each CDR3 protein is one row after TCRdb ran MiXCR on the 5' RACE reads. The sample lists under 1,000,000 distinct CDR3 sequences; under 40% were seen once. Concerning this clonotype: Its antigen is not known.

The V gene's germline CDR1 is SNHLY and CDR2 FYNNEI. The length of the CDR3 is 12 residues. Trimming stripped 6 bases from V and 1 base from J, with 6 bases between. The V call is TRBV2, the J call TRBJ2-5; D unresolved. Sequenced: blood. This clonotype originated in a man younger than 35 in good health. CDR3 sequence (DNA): TGTGCCAGCAGAACAAGCCAAGAGACCCAGTACTTC. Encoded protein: CASRTSQETQYF.